This T cell receptor beta chain stems from a study of T cell repertoires in cytomegalovirus infection. Whole-study results and caveats: HLA-C-restricted CMV clonotypes gave the most frequent clonotype in two of eight donors. Individuals carrying CMV plus the relevant HLA were identified by cumulative frequency of public TCR beta families.

TCRdb redid the calling of the reads with MiXCR, one entry per CDR3 protein. The data contain 500,000 to 600,000 distinct CDR3 sequences, 16% of them singletons. There are a few counts of this clonotype. What it binds is not known. This clonotype originated in a human donor in good health (CMV status not recorded). Some clones in this sample may be carry-over from other donors' samples. The specimen sequenced was CD8+ T cells from PBMCs.

The CDR3 protein is CASRHRTSGSYNEQFF. The CDR3 DNA reads as TGTGCCAGTAGACACCGGACTAGCGGCTCCTACAATGAGCAGTTCTTC. The chain uses TRBV19 and TRBJ2-1; 10 nucleotides agree with TRBD2. CDR3 length equals 16 residues. J was trimmed by 0 bases and V by 6 bases; bases with no gene match: 5. CDR1 is LNHDA and CDR2 is SQIVND in the germline V gene (reference sequence).